The T cell receptor beta chain under discussion was sequenced for a study of T cell clonotyping in hematopoietic cell transplantation. Study-level points and caveats: After transplant, recipient diversity fell while pathologically expanded clonotypes grew through day 180. Graft donor and pretransplant recipient Inverse Simpson Index values predicted broader posttransplant TCR diversity. Cells were unsorted, so CD4 and CD8 contributions were not separated.

Generated by immunoSEQ multiplex PCR, the TCRdb table keeps only in-frame clones and is missing some. The sample includes approximately 11,000 clones, roughly 89% of them seen just once. Samples: about 28 days before transplant, then days 30, 100 and 180 after. V was pared by 0 bases and J by 0 bases, with 6 bases between. CDR1 is LGHNA, CDR2 YSLEER, per germline. The CDR3 totals 15 residues. With regard to this clone: What it recognizes is unknown.

The V gene is TRBV4-3, the J gene TRBJ2-1; no firm D call. This clonotype was sampled from a female patient between 60 and 69 years old who had an allogeneic stem cell transplant from an unrelated donor, so the T cells may come from the graft donor. Some clones in this sample may be carry-over from other donors' samples. This material consisted of PBMCs, taken 100 days after allogeneic stem cell transplant. The CDR3 region has the DNA TGCGCCAGCAGCCAAGATACGAGCTCCTACAATGAGCAGTTCTTC. It specifies CASSQDTSSYNEQFF.